This note documents a single TCR beta chain sequence. Its antigen remains unidentified. This sample is part of a study of blood T cells in healthy people across ages. This CDR3 contains 11 residues. Trimming removed 6 bases from V and 10 bases from J, with 13 bases in between. The germline gives CDR1 DFQATT, CDR2 SNEGSKA (reference sequence). A second 7 to 11 cycle PCR used barcoded and J-beta primers. TCRdb ran MiXCR on the 5' RACE reads and lists one entry per CDR3 protein. The table includes about 600,000 distinct CDR3 sequences, less than 60% detected once. General study points: Investigators treated diversity estimates from one million T cells as underestimates. CMV status of donors was unknown, possibly confounding expanded clonotype changes.

The rearrangement joins TRBV20-1 to TRBJ2-1; no firm D call. This receptor was taken from an elderly man in good health. The material sequenced was blood. This CDR3 is CSAPGLREQFF. For the CDR3, the DNA is TGCAGTGCCCCCGGCCTTCGAGAGCAGTTCTTC.